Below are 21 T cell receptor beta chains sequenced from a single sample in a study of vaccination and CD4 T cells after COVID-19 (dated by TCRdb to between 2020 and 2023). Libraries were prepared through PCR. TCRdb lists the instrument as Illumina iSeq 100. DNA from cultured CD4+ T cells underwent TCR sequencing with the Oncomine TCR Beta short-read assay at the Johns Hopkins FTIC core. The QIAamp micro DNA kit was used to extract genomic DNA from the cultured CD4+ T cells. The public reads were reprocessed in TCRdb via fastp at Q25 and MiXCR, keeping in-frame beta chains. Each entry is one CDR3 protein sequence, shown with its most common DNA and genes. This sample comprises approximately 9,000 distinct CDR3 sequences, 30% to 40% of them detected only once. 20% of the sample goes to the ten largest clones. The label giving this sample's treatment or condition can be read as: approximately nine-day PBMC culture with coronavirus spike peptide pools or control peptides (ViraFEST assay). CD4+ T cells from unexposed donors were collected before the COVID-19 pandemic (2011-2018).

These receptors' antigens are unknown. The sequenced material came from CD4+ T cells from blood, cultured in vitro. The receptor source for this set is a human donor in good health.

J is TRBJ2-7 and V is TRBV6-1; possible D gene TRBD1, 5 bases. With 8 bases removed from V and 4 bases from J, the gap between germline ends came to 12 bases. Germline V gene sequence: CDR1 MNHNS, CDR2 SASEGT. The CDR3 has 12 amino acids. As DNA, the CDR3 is TGTGCCAGCGGGGCGCGGTGGTACGAGCAGTACTTC. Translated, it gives CASGARWYEQYF.

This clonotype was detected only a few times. CDR3 nucleotides: TGTGCCAGCAGACTCCCCGACAGTTTCCAGCCCCAGCATTTT. This translates into CASRLPDSFQPQHF. The V call is TRBV6-1, the J call TRBJ1-5, with a possible D match to TRBD1 (5 bases). CDR1 is MNHNS and CDR2 is SASEGT in the germline V gene. The CDR3 runs 14 residues. Deletions cut 6 bases from V and 7 bases from J, with 16 bases between.

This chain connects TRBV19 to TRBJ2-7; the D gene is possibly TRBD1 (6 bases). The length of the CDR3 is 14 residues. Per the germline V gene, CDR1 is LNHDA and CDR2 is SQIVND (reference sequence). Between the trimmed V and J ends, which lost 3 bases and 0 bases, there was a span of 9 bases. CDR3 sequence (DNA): TGTGCCAGTAGTATGAGGGGGAGCTCCTACGAGCAGTACTTC. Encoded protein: CASSMRGSSYEQYF.

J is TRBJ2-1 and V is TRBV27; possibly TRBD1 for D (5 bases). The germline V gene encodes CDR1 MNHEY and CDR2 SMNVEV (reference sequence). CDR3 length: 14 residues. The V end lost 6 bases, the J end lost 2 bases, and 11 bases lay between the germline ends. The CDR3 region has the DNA TGTGCCAGCAGCGGACAAGGGGCCTACAATGAGCAGTTCTTC. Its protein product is CASSGQGAYNEQFF.

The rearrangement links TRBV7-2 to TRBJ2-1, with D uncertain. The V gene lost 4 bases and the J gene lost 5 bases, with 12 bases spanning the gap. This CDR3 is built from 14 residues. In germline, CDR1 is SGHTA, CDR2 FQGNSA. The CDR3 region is CASSSFVTDNEQFF. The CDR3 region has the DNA TGTGCCAGCAGCTCCTTTGTGACGGACAATGAGCAGTTCTTC.

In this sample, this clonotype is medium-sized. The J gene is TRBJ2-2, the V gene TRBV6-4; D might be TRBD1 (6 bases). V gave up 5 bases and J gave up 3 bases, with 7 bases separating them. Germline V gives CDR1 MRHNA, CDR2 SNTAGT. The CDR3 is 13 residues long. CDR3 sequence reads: CASSNRDTGELFF. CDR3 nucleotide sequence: TGTGCCAGCAGTAACAGGGACACCGGGGAGCTGTTTTTT.

The CDR3 nucleotides are TGTGCCAGCAGTTGGCTGACTAGTGCGGCCAAAAACATTCAGTACTTC. Translating it yields CASSWLTSAAKNIQYF. The gene calls are TRBV27 and TRBJ2-4, with D perhaps TRBD2 (6 bases). There are 16 residues in the CDR3. The V gene's germline CDR1 is MNHEY and CDR2 SMNVEV (reference sequence). The germline V and J ends were trimmed by 4 bases and 1 base, with 14 bases remaining between them.

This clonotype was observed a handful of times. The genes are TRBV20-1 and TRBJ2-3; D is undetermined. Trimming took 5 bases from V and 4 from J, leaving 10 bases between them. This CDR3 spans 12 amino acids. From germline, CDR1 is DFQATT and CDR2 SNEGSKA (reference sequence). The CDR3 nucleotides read TGCAGTGCTCCGAGTAGCCCAGATACGCAGTATTTT. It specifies CSAPSSPDTQYF.

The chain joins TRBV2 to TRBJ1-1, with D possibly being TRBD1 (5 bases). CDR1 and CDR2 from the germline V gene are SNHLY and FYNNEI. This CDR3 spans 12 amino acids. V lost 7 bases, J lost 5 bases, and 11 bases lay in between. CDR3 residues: CASKGFRTEAFF. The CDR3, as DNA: TGTGCCAGCAAGGGGTTCAGGACTGAAGCTTTCTTT.

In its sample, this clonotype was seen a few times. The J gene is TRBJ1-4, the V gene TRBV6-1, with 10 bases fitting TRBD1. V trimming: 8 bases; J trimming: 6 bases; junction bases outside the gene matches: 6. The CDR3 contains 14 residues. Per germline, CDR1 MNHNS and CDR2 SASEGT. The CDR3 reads CASRGGQGDEKLFF. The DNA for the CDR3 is TGTGCCAGCCGAGGTGGACAGGGGGATGAAAAACTGTTTTTT.

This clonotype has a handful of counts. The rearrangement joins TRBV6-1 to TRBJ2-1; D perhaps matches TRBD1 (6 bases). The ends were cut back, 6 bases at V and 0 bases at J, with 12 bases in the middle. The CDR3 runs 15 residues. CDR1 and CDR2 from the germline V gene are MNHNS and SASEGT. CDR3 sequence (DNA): TGTGCCAGCAGAATGGACAGCGGCTCCTACAATGAGCAGTTCTTC. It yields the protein CASRMDSGSYNEQFF.

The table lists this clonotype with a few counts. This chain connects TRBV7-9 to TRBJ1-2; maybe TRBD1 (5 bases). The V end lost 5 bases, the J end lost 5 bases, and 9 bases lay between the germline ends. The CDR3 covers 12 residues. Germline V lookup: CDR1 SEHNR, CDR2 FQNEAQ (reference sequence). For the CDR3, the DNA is TGTGCCAGCAGCCCAGGGAAGTATGGCTACACCTTC. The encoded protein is CASSPGKYGYTF.

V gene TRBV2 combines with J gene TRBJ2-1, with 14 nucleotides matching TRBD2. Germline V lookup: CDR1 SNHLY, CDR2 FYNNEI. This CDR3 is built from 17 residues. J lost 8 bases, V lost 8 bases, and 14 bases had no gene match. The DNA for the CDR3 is TGTGCCAGCTCTTACTCGGGACTAGCGGGAGTTTACCATGAGCAGTTCTTC. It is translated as CASSYSGLAGVYHEQFF.

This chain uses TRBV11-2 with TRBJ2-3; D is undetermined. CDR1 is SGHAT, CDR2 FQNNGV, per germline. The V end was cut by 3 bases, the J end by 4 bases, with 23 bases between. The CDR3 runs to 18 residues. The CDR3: CASSFVVGGARIPDTQYF. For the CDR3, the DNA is TGTGCCAGCAGCTTCGTGGTGGGTGGCGCCAGAATCCCAGATACGCAGTATTTT.

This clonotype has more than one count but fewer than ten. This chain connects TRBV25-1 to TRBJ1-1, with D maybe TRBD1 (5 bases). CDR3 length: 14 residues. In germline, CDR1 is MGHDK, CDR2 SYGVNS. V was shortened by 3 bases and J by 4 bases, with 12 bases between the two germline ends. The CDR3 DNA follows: TGTGCCAGCAGTGATTCTCCGAGGGGCACTGAAGCTTTCTTT. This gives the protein CASSDSPRGTEAFF.

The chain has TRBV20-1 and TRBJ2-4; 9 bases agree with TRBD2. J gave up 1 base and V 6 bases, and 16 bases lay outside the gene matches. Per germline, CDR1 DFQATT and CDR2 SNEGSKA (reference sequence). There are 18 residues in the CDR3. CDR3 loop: CSAAPREGRLLAKNIQYF. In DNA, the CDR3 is TGCAGTGCAGCCCCGCGGGAGGGCCGTTTGTTGGCCAAAAACATTCAGTACTTC.

The CDR3, as DNA: TGTGCCAGCAGCTTCATGGGGGAGCAGTACTTC. This gives the protein CASSFMGEQYF. The chain employs TRBV5-5 and TRBJ2-7; D uncertain. This CDR3 spans 11 amino acids. V lost 2 bases, J lost 7 bases, and 7 bases lay in between. Germline values: CDR1 SGHKS, CDR2 YYEKEE (reference sequence).

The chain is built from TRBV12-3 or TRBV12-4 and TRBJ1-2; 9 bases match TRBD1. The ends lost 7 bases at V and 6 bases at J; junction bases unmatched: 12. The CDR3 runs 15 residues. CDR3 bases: TGTGCCAGCACCTTAAAACCAGGGACAGGGAATGGCTACACCTTC. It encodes CASTLKPGTGNGYTF.

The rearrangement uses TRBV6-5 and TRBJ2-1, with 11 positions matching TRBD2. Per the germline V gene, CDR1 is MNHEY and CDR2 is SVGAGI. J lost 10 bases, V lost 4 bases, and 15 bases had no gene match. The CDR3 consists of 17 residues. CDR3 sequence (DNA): TGTGCCAGCAGTTGGCTAGCGGGAGGCCCGGTGGGAAGGGAGCAGTTCTTC. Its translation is CASSWLAGGPVGREQFF.

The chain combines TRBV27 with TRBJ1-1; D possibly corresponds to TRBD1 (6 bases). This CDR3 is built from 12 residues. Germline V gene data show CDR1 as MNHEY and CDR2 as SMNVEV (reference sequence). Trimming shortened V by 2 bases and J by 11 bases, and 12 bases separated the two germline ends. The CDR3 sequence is CASSLIGGRAFF. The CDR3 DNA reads TGTGCCAGCAGTTTAATCGGGGGCCGGGCTTTCTTT.

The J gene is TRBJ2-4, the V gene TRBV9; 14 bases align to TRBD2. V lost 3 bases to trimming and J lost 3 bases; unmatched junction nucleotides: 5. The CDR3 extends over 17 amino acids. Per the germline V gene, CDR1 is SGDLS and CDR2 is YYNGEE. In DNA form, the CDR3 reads TGTGCCAGCAGCGCGGGACTAGCGGGAGTTGACAAAAACATTCAGTACTTC. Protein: CASSAGLAGVDKNIQYF.